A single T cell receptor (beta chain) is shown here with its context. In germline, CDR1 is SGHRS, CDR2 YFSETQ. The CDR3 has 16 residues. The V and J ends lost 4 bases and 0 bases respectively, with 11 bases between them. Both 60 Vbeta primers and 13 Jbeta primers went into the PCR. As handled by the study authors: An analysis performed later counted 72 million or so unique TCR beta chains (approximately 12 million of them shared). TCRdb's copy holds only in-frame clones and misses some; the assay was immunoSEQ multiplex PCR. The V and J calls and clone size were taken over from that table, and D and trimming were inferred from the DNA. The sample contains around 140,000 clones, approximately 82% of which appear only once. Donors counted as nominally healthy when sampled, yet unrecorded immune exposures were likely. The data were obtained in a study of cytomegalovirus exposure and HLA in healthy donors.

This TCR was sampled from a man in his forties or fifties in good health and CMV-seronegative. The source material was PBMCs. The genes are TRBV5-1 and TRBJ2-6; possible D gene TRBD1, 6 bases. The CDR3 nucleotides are TGCGCCAGCAGCGCCCAGGGGCGCTCTGGGGCCAACGTCCTGACTTTC. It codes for CASSAQGRSGANVLTF.